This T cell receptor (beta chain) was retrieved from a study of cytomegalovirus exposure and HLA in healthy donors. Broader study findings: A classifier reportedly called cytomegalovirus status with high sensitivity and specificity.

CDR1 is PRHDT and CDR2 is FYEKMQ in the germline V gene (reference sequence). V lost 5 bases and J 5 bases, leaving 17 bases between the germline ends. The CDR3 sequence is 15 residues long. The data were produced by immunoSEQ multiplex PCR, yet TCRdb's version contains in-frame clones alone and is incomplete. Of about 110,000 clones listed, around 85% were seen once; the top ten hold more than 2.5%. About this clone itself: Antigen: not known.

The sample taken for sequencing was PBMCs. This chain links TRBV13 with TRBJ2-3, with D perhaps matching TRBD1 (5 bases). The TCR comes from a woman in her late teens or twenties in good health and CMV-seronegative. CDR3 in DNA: TGTGCCAGCAGCCCCCCCAGCCTTCAGGGAGATACGCAGTATTTT. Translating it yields CASSPPSLQGDTQYF.